This T cell receptor (beta chain) comes out of a study of cytomegalovirus exposure and HLA in healthy donors. Healthy bone marrow donors formed the donor group. PCR primers comprised 60 Vbeta and 13 Jbeta primers. Clones were sequenced by immunoSEQ multiplex PCR, and TCRdb holds only the in-frame ones, with some missing. Of about 210,000 clones listed, roughly 86% are singletons. Germline V gives CDR1 GTSNPN, CDR2 SVGIG (reference sequence). V was trimmed by 1 base and J by 7 bases, leaving 14 bases between them. The CDR3 totals 14 residues. This receptor was taken from a middle-aged man in good health and CMV-seropositive. Sequencing was performed on PBMCs. This chain joins TRBV30 and TRBJ2-4; maybe TRBD1 (6 bases). The CDR3 is CAWSAGRGANIQYF. CDR3 DNA sequence: TGTGCCTGGAGTGCCGGCAGGGGAGCGAACATTCAGTACTTC.